These 32 T cell receptor beta chains were sequenced from one sample in a study of cytomegalovirus exposure and HLA in healthy donors. The PCR made use of 60 Vbeta and 13 Jbeta primers. Sequenced by immunoSEQ multiplex PCR; TCRdb stores in-frame clones only, minus some. Altogether about 120,000 clones are present, 80% being singletons, with the ten largest covering approximately 8.8%. Sample: PBMCs. All receptors come from a female donor in good health and CMV-seropositive.

This chain connects TRBV5-1 to TRBJ1-2; D gene uncertain. The germline V gene encodes CDR1 SGHRS and CDR2 YFSETQ. V lost 5 bases to trimming and J lost 2 bases, with 16 bases between them. The CDR3 has 15 amino acids. The DNA for the CDR3 is TGCGCCAGCAGGGATGCCGGACGGGAAAACTATGGCTACACCTTC. Protein: CASRDAGRENYGYTF. The variable domain in full, completed from reference TRBV5-1 and TRBJ1-2, reads KAGVTQTPRYLIKTRGQQVTLSCSPISGHRSVSWYQQTPGQGLQFLFEYFSETQRNKGNFPGRFSGRQFSNSRSEMNVSTLELGDSALYLCASRDAGRENYGYTFGSGTRLTVV.

The rearrangement uses TRBV28 and TRBJ1-5; a possible D gene is TRBD1 (6 bases). Germline V gene data show CDR1 as MDHEN and CDR2 as SYDVKM. The CDR3 contains 14 residues. Between the trimmed V and J ends, which lost 7 bases and 5 bases, there was a span of 15 bases. CDR3 loop: CASKPGDWDQPQHF. The DNA for the CDR3 is TGTGCCAGCAAGCCAGGGGATTGGGATCAGCCCCAGCATTTT.

The V call is TRBV21-1, the J call TRBJ1-2; TRBD1 is the table's D call and was not checked against the DNA. TRBV21-1 corresponds to a pseudogene. This CDR3 has 16 residues. The CDR3 spells CASSKALWAPNYGYTF. The CDR3 DNA follows: TGTGCCAGCAGCAAAGCGCTATGGGCACCCAACTATGGCTACACCTTC.

The V gene is TRBV5-1, the J gene TRBJ2-3; 9 positions match TRBD2. V lost 0 bases and J lost 7; bases outside the gene matches: 18. CDR3 size: 19 residues. In germline, CDR1 is SGHRS, CDR2 YFSETQ. CDR3 sequence: CASSLGSSISAGGVNTQYF. The CDR3, as DNA: TGCGCCAGCAGCTTGGGTAGCTCGATCTCAGCGGGGGGCGTGAATACGCAGTATTTT.

This clone was seen only once. The chain joins TRBV6-1 to TRBJ2-7; TRBD1 aligns across 7 bases. CDR1 is MNHNS, CDR2 SASEGT, per germline. The CDR3 is 14 amino acids. J was trimmed by 3 bases and V by 6 bases; bases with no gene match: 8. The CDR3 region has the DNA TGTGCCAGCAGGAGGCAGGGGGTCTTCTACGAGCAGTACTTC. Its translation: CASRRQGVFYEQYF.

J is TRBJ1-4 and V is TRBV11-2; no definite D call. Germline CDR1 reads SGHAT; CDR2 reads FQNNGV. This CDR3 is 14 amino acids long. Trimming stripped 7 bases from V and 2 bases from J, with 11 bases between. CDR3 in DNA: TGTGCCAGCACAAGAGCCGGGACTAATGAAAAACTGTTTTTT. Translated: CASTRAGTNEKLFF. Together with reference TRBV11-2 and TRBJ1-4, the CDR3 gives the full variable domain: EAGVAQSPRYKIIEKRQSVAFWCNPISGHATLYWYQQILGQGPKLLIQFQNNGVVDDSQLPKDRFSAERLKGVDSTLKIQPAKLEDSAVYLCASTRAGTNEKLFFGSGTQLSVL.

The chain combines TRBV18 with TRBJ2-3; D is perhaps TRBD1 (5 bases). This CDR3 comprises 17 residues. CDR1 KGHSH and CDR2 LQKENI come from the germline V gene. Trimming removed 1 base at V and 0 bases at J, with 14 bases between. The CDR3 nucleotides are TGTGCCAGCTCACCACGAATCCAGGGCTCTAGCACAGATACGCAGTATTTT. Translating it yields CASSPRIQGSSTDTQYF.

The chain links TRBV29-1 to TRBJ1-2, with D possibly being TRBD1 (5 bases). This CDR3 region has 12 residues. V lost 1 base, J lost 8 bases, and 11 bases lay in between. Germline V gene data show CDR1 as SQVTM and CDR2 as ANQGSEA. CDR3 sequence (DNA): TGCAGCGTTGAAGGGGACTCCCGAGGCTACACCTTC. Amino acids: CSVEGDSRGYTF.

This rearrangement joins TRBV2 to TRBJ1-5; 8 bases line up with TRBD1. The CDR3 sequence is 15 residues long. Germline loops: CDR1 SNHLY, CDR2 FYNNEI. V was pared by 1 base and J by 3 bases, with 2 bases of the junction left unmatched. The CDR3 is CASSEGRGLNQPQHF. CDR3 coding DNA: TGTGCCAGCAGTGAAGGCAGGGGGCTCAATCAGCCCCAGCATTTT.

In this sample, this clone turned up once. The J gene is TRBJ1-2, the V gene TRBV7-6; a possible D gene is TRBD1 (6 bases). Trimming stripped 5 bases from V and 2 bases from J, with 12 bases between. The germline gives CDR1 SGHVS, CDR2 FNYEAQ. The CDR3 extends over 14 amino acids. CDR3 sequence reads: CASSLLQGNYGYTF. The CDR3 DNA sequence: TGTGCCAGCAGCCTCCTCCAGGGGAACTATGGCTACACCTTC.

V gene TRBV19 combines with J gene TRBJ1-5; D uncertain. The germline gives CDR1 LNHDA, CDR2 SQIVND (reference sequence). CDR3 size: 14 residues. V was pared by 3 bases and J by 2 bases, with 8 bases between. CDR3 residues: CASSIQSGNQPQHF. CDR3 in DNA: TGTGCCAGTAGTATCCAGTCAGGCAATCAGCCCCAGCATTTT.

The sample holds one count of this clone. The chain links TRBV18 to TRBJ2-7, with TRBD2 identical over 7 bases. Unmatched junction bases numbered 9, after V lost 8 bases and J lost 5 bases. Germline-derived CDR1 and CDR2 are KGHSH and LQKENI. This CDR3 has 13 amino acids. The CDR3 DNA sequence: TGTGCCAGCCAACGGGTCGCGGGAGACGAGCAGTACTTC. Amino acid sequence: CASQRVAGDEQYF.

CDR3 loop: CASSRPGTGGYEQYF. The DNA of the CDR3 is TGTGCCAGCAGCCGTCCCGGGACAGGGGGCTACGAGCAGTACTTC. The chain carries TRBV7-8 and TRBJ2-7, with TRBD1 identical over 11 bases. CDR1 is SGHVS, CDR2 FQNEAQ, per germline. The ends lost 5 bases at V and 3 bases at J; junction bases unmatched: 6. The CDR3 totals 15 residues.

The chain couples TRBV27 to TRBJ1-1, with 7 bases identical to TRBD1. The CDR3 is 12 amino acids. In germline, CDR1 is MNHEY, CDR2 SMNVEV (reference sequence). V gave up 5 bases and J gave up 8 bases; unmatched junction bases: 5. CDR3 nucleotide sequence: TGTGCCAGCAGTACGACAGGGCGGGAAGCTTTCTTT. It encodes CASSTTGREAFF.

The chain combines TRBV7-2 with TRBJ2-7; tentatively, D is TRBD1 (6 bases). V gave up 5 bases and J gave up 5 bases, with 10 bases separating them. Germline V gene lookup returns CDR1 SGHTA and CDR2 FQGNSA. The CDR3 runs to 12 residues. The CDR3 DNA follows: TGTGCCAGCAGCAGAAACAGGGACGAGCAGTACTTC. It yields the protein CASSRNRDEQYF.

Only one count was recorded for this clone. The chain has TRBV9 and TRBJ2-3; D remains ambiguous. Trimming cost V 3 bases and J 0 bases, with 8 bases left between them. CDR3 length: 14 residues. Germline V gene sequence: CDR1 SGDLS, CDR2 YYNGEE. DNA for the CDR3: TGTGCCAGCAGCGGAGCCGGGAGCACAGATACGCAGTATTTT. Translating it yields CASSGAGSTDTQYF.

This clone was seen a few times. Here the CDR3 DNA reads TGTGCCAGCAGCTTAGGAGCAGGGAACTATGGCTACACCTTC. It encodes CASSLGAGNYGYTF. The chain joins TRBV11-2 to TRBJ1-2, with a tentative D call TRBD1 (5 bases). The CDR3 consists of 14 residues. The germline V and J ends were trimmed by 1 base and 2 bases, with 8 bases remaining between them. Germline V gene data show CDR1 as SGHAT and CDR2 as FQNNGV.

The chain couples TRBV19 to TRBJ1-5; tentatively, D is TRBD1 (6 bases). The V and J ends lost 0 bases and 3 bases respectively, with 9 bases between them. The germline V gene encodes CDR1 LNHDA and CDR2 SQIVND (reference sequence). The CDR3 contains 15 residues. CDR3 protein: CASSIDRGSNQPQHF. The CDR3 DNA sequence: TGTGCCAGTAGTATAGACAGGGGATCCAATCAGCCCCAGCATTTT. The variable domain in full, with the rest retrieved from reference TRBV19 and TRBJ1-5, is DGGITQSPKYLFRKEGQNVTLSCEQNLNHDAMYWYRQDPGQGLRLIYYSQIVNDFQKGDIAEGYSVSREKKESFPLTVTSAQKNPTAFYLCASSIDRGSNQPQHFGDGTRLSIL.

V gene TRBV5-1 combines with J gene TRBJ2-2, with 10 nucleotides matching TRBD1. Trimming at V came to 7 bases and at J to 6 bases, leaving 6 bases not matched to a gene. CDR3 length equals 14 residues. Per germline, CDR1 SGHRS and CDR2 YFSETQ. CDR3 region: CASGQGGLSGELFF. DNA of the CDR3: TGCGCCAGCGGACAGGGGGGCCTATCCGGGGAGCTGTTTTTT.

This chain links TRBV5-4 with TRBJ2-5; tentatively, D is TRBD1 (6 bases). Germline assignment: CDR1 SGHNT and CDR2 YYREEE (reference sequence). Trimming stripped 0 bases from V and 2 bases from J, with 8 bases between. The CDR3 loop spans 14 amino acids. The DNA for the CDR3 is TGTGCCAGCAGCTTGGCCAGGGGACAAGAGACCCAGTACTTC. The encoded protein is CASSLARGQETQYF.

A remark on this clone: A junction boundary mismatches the germline segment, possibly from a read error. This sequence joins TRBV7-7 and TRBJ2-1; 9 nucleotides line up with TRBD2. The CDR3 is 15 amino acids. Germline V gives CDR1 SSHAT, CDR2 FNYEAQ (reference sequence). Here the CDR3 reads CASSNGGGVYNEQFF. CDR3 nucleotide sequence: TGTGCTAGCAGCAACGGCGGGGGGGTCTACAATGAGCAGTTCTTC.

This chain uses TRBV27 with TRBJ2-6; maybe TRBD2 (7 bases). CDR1 and CDR2 (germline): MNHEY, SMNVEV (reference sequence). The CDR3 runs to 16 residues. Trimming shortened V by 7 bases and J by 3 bases, and 16 bases separated the two germline ends. CDR3: CASKGGGSGGANVLTF. CDR3 nucleotide sequence: TGTGCCAGCAAGGGGGGGGGATCGGGTGGGGCCAACGTCCTGACTTTC. Supplemented by reference TRBV27 and TRBJ2-6, the full variable domain reads EAQVTQNPRYLITVTGKKLTVTCSQNMNHEYMSWYRQDPGLGLRQIYYSMNVEVTDKGDVPEGYKVSRKEKRNFPLILESPSPNQTSLYFCASKGGGSGGANVLTFGAGSRLTVL.

The rearrangement uses TRBV25-1 and TRBJ1-1; D might be TRBD1 (6 bases). CDR3 size: 13 residues. V lost 10 bases to trimming and J lost 4 bases, with 16 bases between them. Per the germline V gene, CDR1 is MGHDK and CDR2 is SYGVNS. The CDR3 region is CATRRGGSTEAFF. The CDR3 region has the DNA TGTGCCACCAGGAGGGGGGGATCCACTGAAGCTTTCTTT.

This rearrangement joins TRBV14 to TRBJ1-6, with 9 bases lining up with TRBD1. The CDR3 length is 15 residues. The germline V gene encodes CDR1 SGHDN and CDR2 FVKESK. The V segment lost 5 bases and the J segment 7 bases; nucleotides outside the gene matches: 6. Here the CDR3 reads CASSFRTGANSPLHF. The CDR3 region has the DNA TGTGCCAGCAGCTTCCGGACAGGGGCGAATTCACCCCTCCACTTT.

The chain combines TRBV15 with TRBJ2-2, with D perhaps matching TRBD2 (5 bases). This CDR3 region has 17 residues. The germline V and J ends were trimmed by 0 bases and 5 bases, with 16 bases remaining between them. The germline CDR1 and CDR2 sequences are LNHNV and YYDKDF (reference sequence). The DNA for the CDR3 is TGTGCCACCAGCAGAGATTTTCGCAGTTCGGGGACCGGGGAGCTGTTTTTT. It yields the protein CATSRDFRSSGTGELFF.

This clone was seen only a few times. CDR3 DNA sequence: TGTGCCAGCAGCTTGGGTGGGGGGGGCTCTGGAAACACCATATATTTT. Its translation: CASSLGGGGSGNTIYF. The chain employs TRBV5-4 and TRBJ1-3; possible D gene TRBD1, 5 bases. This CDR3 has 16 amino acids. V lost 0 bases to trimming and J lost 0 bases, with 10 bases between them. Looked up from germline, CDR1 is SGHNT and CDR2 is YYREEE (reference sequence). The whole variable domain, remainder taken from reference TRBV5-4 and TRBJ1-3, is ETGVTQSPTHLIKTRGQQVTLRCSSQSGHNTVSWYQQALGQGPQFIFQYYREEENGRGNFPPRFSGLQFPNYSSELNVNALELDDSALYLCASSLGGGGSGNTIYFGEGSWLTVV.

The chain links TRBV28 to TRBJ1-2, with 7 positions matching TRBD1. There are 14 residues in the CDR3. Losses at the gene ends were 2 bases for V and 2 bases for J; bases not matched to a gene: 2. Germline CDR1 reads MDHEN; CDR2 reads SYDVKM. In nucleotides, the CDR3 is TGTGCCAGCAGTTTAGAGACAGGGAACTATGGCTACACCTTC. It codes for CASSLETGNYGYTF.

The chain combines TRBV4-1 with TRBJ2-2; D perhaps matches TRBD2 (5 bases). The CDR3 is 15 residues long. Germline CDR1 and CDR2: MGHRA and YSYEKL. With 1 base removed from V and 3 bases from J, the gap between germline ends came to 9 bases. CDR3 in DNA: TGCGCCAGCAGCCAAGGCCTCGGGGACACCGGGGAGCTGTTTTTT. Translating it yields CASSQGLGDTGELFF.

The chain combines TRBV7-9 with TRBJ2-7; possible D gene TRBD1, 5 bases. Trimming left V 4 bases short and J 5 bases short, with 15 bases between. This CDR3 has 14 amino acids. Germline V gene sequence: CDR1 SEHNR, CDR2 FQNEAQ (reference sequence). CDR3 in DNA: TGTGCCAGCAGCTCAGGGCAGCCAGGAAACGAGCAGTACTTC. It yields the protein CASSSGQPGNEQYF.

The V and J genes are TRBV25-1 and TRBJ1-1; D is uncertain. Between the trimmed V and J ends, which lost 5 bases and 4 bases, there was a span of 11 bases. This CDR3 contains 13 residues. CDR1 is MGHDK, CDR2 SYGVNS, per germline. CDR3 region: CASSRDGGTEAFF. The CDR3 DNA sequence: TGTGCCAGCAGTCGTGACGGAGGCACTGAAGCTTTCTTT.

The chain has TRBV7-2 and TRBJ2-3; the D gene is possibly TRBD1 (5 bases). Germline V gene lookup returns CDR1 SGHTA and CDR2 FQGNSA. Trimming cost V 2 bases and J 4 bases, with 10 bases left between them. The CDR3 has 14 residues. The CDR3 nucleotides read TGTGCCAGCAGCTTATCCAGGGTATCAGATACGCAGTATTTT. Translation: CASSLSRVSDTQYF.

The V gene is TRBV7-3, the J gene TRBJ2-7; the match to TRBD1 covers 8 bases. This CDR3 spans 15 amino acids. Germline trimming cut 1 base from V and 5 bases from J; bases unmatched to any gene: 7. The V gene's germline CDR1 is SGHTA and CDR2 FQGTGA. The CDR3 DNA is TGTGCCAGCAGCTTAAATGGAGGGACAGGTGACGAGCAGTACTTC. It yields the protein CASSLNGGTGDEQYF.